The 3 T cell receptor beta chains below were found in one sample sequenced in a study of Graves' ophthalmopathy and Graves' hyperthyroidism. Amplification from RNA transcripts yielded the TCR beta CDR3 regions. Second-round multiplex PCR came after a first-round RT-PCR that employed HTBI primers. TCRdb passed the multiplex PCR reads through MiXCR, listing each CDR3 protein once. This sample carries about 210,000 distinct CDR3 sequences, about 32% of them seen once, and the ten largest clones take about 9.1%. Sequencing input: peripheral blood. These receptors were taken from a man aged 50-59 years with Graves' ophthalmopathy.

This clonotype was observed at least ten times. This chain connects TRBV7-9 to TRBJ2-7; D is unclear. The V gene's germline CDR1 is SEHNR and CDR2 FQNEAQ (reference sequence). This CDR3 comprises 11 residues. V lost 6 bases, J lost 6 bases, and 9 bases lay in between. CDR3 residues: CASSLKGEQYF. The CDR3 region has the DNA TGTGCCAGCAGTTTGAAGGGCGAGCAGTACTTC.

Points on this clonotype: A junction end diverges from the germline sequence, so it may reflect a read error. The CDR3 bases are TGCACCAGCAGCTTTGCCAGGGGGCTCTCCTACGAGCAGTACTTC. This translates into CTSSFARGLSYEQYF. The chain uses TRBV5-1 and TRBJ2-7; 8 bases match TRBD1. CDR1 is SGHRS and CDR2 is YFSETQ in the germline V gene. This CDR3 is 15 amino acids long.

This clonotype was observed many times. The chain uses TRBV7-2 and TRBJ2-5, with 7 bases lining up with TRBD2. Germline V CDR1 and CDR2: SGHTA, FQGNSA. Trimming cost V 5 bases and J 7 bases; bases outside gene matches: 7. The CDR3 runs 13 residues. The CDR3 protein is CASSPDTGGTQYF. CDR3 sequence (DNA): TGTGCCAGCAGCCCAGATACGGGGGGGACCCAGTACTTC.